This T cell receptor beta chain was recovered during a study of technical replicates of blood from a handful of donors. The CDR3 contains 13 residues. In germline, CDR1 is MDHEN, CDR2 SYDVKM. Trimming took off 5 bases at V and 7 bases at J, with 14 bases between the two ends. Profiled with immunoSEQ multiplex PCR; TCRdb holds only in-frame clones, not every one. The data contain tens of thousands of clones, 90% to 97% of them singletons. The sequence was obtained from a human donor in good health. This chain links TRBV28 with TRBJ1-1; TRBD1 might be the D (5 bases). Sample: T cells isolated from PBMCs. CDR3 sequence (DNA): TGTGCCAGCAGTGATCAGGGTCGAGGTGAAGCTTTCTTT. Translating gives CASSDQGRGEAFF.